Below are 15 T cell receptor beta chains sequenced from a single sample in a study of cytomegalovirus exposure and HLA in healthy donors. Amplification used 60 Vbeta primers and 13 Jbeta primers. Data came from immunoSEQ multiplex PCR; TCRdb stores just in-frame clones and leaves some out. The sample records 150,000 to 200,000 clones, roughly 77% being singletons. Sequenced sample: PBMCs. All receptors come from a man aged 40-49 years in good health and CMV-seropositive.

V usage is TRBV7-9 and J usage is TRBJ2-7, with D perhaps TRBD1 (6 bases). Germline V CDR1 and CDR2: SEHNR, FQNEAQ (reference sequence). The CDR3 runs to 17 residues. Between the trimmed V and J ends, which lost 4 bases and 10 bases, there was a span of 29 bases. This CDR3 is CASSSTRGTGIGYEQYF. DNA of the CDR3: TGTGCCAGCAGCTCAACAAGGGGGACGGGCATAGGCTATGAACAGTACTTC.

This rearrangement joins TRBV7-6 to TRBJ2-4, with a tentative D call TRBD2 (5 bases). Germline CDR1 SGHVS, CDR2 FNYEAQ. CDR3 length: 17 amino acids. V was cut by 1 base and J by 1 base, with 14 bases left in between. The CDR3 DNA reads as TGTGCCAGCAGCTTAGGAGGGCCCAGGAAGGCCAAAAACATTCAGTACTTC. Translation gives CASSLGGPRKAKNIQYF.

The rearrangement links TRBV4-2 to TRBJ2-7; D gene ambiguous. The germline gives CDR1 LGHNA, CDR2 YNFKEQ. Trimming shortened V by 0 bases and J by 2 bases, and 11 bases separated the two germline ends. The CDR3 sequence is 15 residues long. For the CDR3, the DNA is TGTGCCAGCAGCCAAGATCGAGGTGAAACCTACGAGCAGTACTTC. The encoded protein is CASSQDRGETYEQYF.

This rearrangement joins TRBV7-9 to TRBJ1-1, with D perhaps matching TRBD1 (6 bases). This CDR3 has 16 amino acids. Germline CDR1 is SEHNR and CDR2 is FQNEAQ (reference sequence). V lost 1 base to trimming and J lost 3 bases, with 15 bases between them. This chain's CDR3 is CASSLGGRGLDTEAFF. The CDR3 DNA reads TGTGCCAGCAGCTTAGGAGGCAGGGGATTGGACACTGAAGCTTTCTTT.

J is TRBJ1-4 and V is TRBV30; 7 positions agree with TRBD1. The ends lost 0 bases at V and 5 bases at J; junction bases unmatched: 3. The CDR3 is made up of 14 amino acids. Per the germline V gene, CDR1 is GTSNPN and CDR2 is SVGIG (reference sequence). The CDR3 protein is CAWSVGTANEKLFF. DNA of the CDR3: TGTGCCTGGAGTGTGGGGACAGCAAATGAAAAACTGTTTTTT.

CDR3 sequence (DNA): TGTGCCTGGAGAAAAACAGGGTCCTACTCTGGGGCCAACGTCCTGACTTTC. Translated, it gives CAWRKTGSYSGANVLTF. The chain carries TRBV30 and TRBJ2-6, with a weak D call TRBD1 (6 bases). The CDR3 has 17 amino acids. Trimming left V 3 bases short and J 0 bases short, with 15 bases between. The germline gives CDR1 GTSNPN, CDR2 SVGIG (reference sequence). The variable domain in full, with the rest retrieved from reference TRBV30 and TRBJ2-6, is SQTIHQWPATLVQPVGSPLSLECTVEGTSNPNLYWYRQAAGRGLQLLFYSVGIGQISSEVPQNLSASRPQDRQFILSSKKLLLSDSGFYLCAWRKTGSYSGANVLTFGAGSRLTVL.

J is TRBJ2-7 and V is TRBV7-3, with a possible D match to TRBD1 (5 bases). V was clipped by 3 bases and J by 3 bases, with 9 bases between them. From germline, CDR1 is SGHTA and CDR2 FQGTGA. This CDR3 is built from 13 residues. The CDR3 bases are TGTGCCAGCAGCTTCGGCCAGGGCTACGAGCAGTACTTC. As protein: CASSFGQGYEQYF.

This chain uses TRBV7-3 with TRBJ2-3, with 8 bases matching TRBD1. The V and J ends lost 1 base and 3 bases, in that order; junction bases with no gene match: 12. The CDR3 runs 18 residues. Per germline, CDR1 SGHTA and CDR2 FQGTGA. CDR3 sequence reads: CASSLKGLTGEGTDTQYF. The CDR3 region has the DNA TGTGCCAGCAGCTTAAAGGGATTGACAGGGGAAGGGACAGATACGCAGTATTTT.

This chain connects TRBV5-5 to TRBJ2-7; possibly TRBD1 for D (6 bases). Trimming took 4 bases from V and 3 from J, leaving 14 bases between them. CDR1 and CDR2 (germline): SGHKS, YYEKEE (reference sequence). The CDR3 has 14 amino acids. The CDR3 DNA reads as TGTGCCAGCAGCCCCGGACAGACTATCTACGAGCAGTACTTC. It yields the protein CASSPGQTIYEQYF.

The chain is built from TRBV27 and TRBJ2-1; tentatively, D is TRBD2 (5 bases). Germline CDR1 and CDR2: MNHEY and SMNVEV (reference sequence). This CDR3 contains 13 residues. V shed 2 bases and J shed 7 bases, with 9 bases lying between them. The CDR3 region is CASSLGPGNEQFF. The CDR3 DNA reads TGTGCCAGCAGTTTAGGTCCGGGAAATGAGCAGTTCTTC.

J is TRBJ2-5 and V is TRBV7-8, with 10 bases aligning to TRBD1. The germline V gene encodes CDR1 SGHVS and CDR2 FQNEAQ. This CDR3 comprises 15 residues. The ends lost 2 bases at V and 5 bases at J; junction bases unmatched: 5. DNA of the CDR3: TGTGCCAGCAGCTTATCGGGACAGGGGAGGGAGACCCAGTACTTC. Translation: CASSLSGQGRETQYF.

This clone was seen only a few times. The chain uses TRBV30 and TRBJ1-5; D is undetermined. Germline CDR1 GTSNPN, CDR2 SVGIG (reference sequence). The CDR3 consists of 14 residues. Trimming left V 3 bases short and J 0 bases short, with 9 bases between. The DNA for the CDR3 is TGTGCCTGGAGCCGCGTCGATAGCAATCAGCCCCAGCATTTT. Protein sequence: CAWSRVDSNQPQHF.

The V gene is TRBV5-1, the J gene TRBJ1-5; a possible D gene is TRBD1 (6 bases). V lost 1 base, J lost 7 bases, and 12 bases lay in between. Germline V lookup: CDR1 SGHRS, CDR2 YFSETQ. This CDR3 spans 14 amino acids. The chain's CDR3 is CASSLMGRGQPQHF. The CDR3 DNA reads as TGCGCCAGCAGCTTGATGGGCAGGGGCCAGCCCCAGCATTTT.

V usage is TRBV6-1 and J usage is TRBJ1-4; TRBD1 agrees at 8 bases. The CDR3 totals 14 residues. Per the germline V gene, CDR1 is MNHNS and CDR2 is SASEGT. J gave up 4 bases and V 5 bases, and 3 bases lay outside the gene matches. Here the CDR3 DNA reads TGTGCCAGCAGTCCAGGGGGCTATAATGAAAAACTGTTTTTT. Translated, it gives CASSPGGYNEKLFF.

About this clone: The identical CDR3 is also encoded by other nucleotide sequences in the sample. The rearrangement uses TRBV7-7 and TRBJ2-5; D gene uncertain. The germline V gene encodes CDR1 SSHAT and CDR2 FNYEAQ (reference sequence). With 1 base removed from V and 1 base from J, the gap between germline ends came to 4 bases. The CDR3 runs 13 residues. Here the CDR3 reads CASSLVSQETQYF. The CDR3 DNA is TGTGCCAGCAGCTTAGTATCCCAAGAGACCCAGTACTTC. The full variable domain, completed using reference TRBV7-7 and TRBJ2-5, is GAGVSQSPRYKVTKRGQDVTLRCDPISSHATLYWYQQALGQGPEFLTYFNYEAQPDKSGLPSDRFSAERPEGSISTLTIQRTEQRDSAMYRCASSLVSQETQYFGPGTRLLVL.